These T cell receptor beta chains were read from a single sample in a study of blood T cell repertoires in COVID-19. TCRdb keeps only in-frame clones here, not all; method: immunoSEQ multiplex PCR. The sample includes some 170,000 clones, more than 75% of them seen just once. Sequenced input: peripheral blood. The receptor source for this set is a man aged 55 to 70 with active or convalescent COVID-19. Both conserved end residues are part of each CDR3. A D gene is named only where the DNA matches it firmly. Size is omitted from some rows. Given values are once, few, many or a class for expanded clones.

CDR3nt: TGTGCCAGCAGCCAAGAAGTCGGGGGGGTATCTGGGGCCAACGTCCTGACTTTC; CDR3aa: CASSQEVGGVSGANVLTF; d_gene: TRBD2; abundance: NA; j_gene: TRBJ2-6; v_gene: TRBV3-1/TRBV3-2
CDR3nt: TGCGCCAGCAGCCTAATTAGCGGGGGGCGGGGAGATACGCAGTATTTT; CDR3aa: CASSLISGGRGDTQYF; d_gene: TRBD2; abundance: NA; j_gene: TRBJ2-3; v_gene: TRBV4-1
CDR3nt: TGTGCCAGCAGTTTACAGGACAGGGACACTGAAGCTTTCTTT; CDR3aa: CASSLQDRDTEAFF; d_gene: TRBD1; abundance: NA; j_gene: TRBJ1-1; v_gene: TRBV27
CDR3nt: TGCGCCAGCAGCTTGTTAGCGGTTACCTACAATGAGCAGTTCTTC; CDR3aa: CASSLLAVTYNEQFF; d_gene: NA; abundance: NA; j_gene: TRBJ2-1; v_gene: TRBV5-1
CDR3nt: TGTGCCACCAGTGATCCGGACGGACATTGGGGCTACACCTTC; CDR3aa: CATSDPDGHWGYTF; d_gene: NA; abundance: NA; j_gene: TRBJ1-2; v_gene: TRBV24-1
CDR3nt: TGTGCCAGCAGTCTACAGGTTCTCATTGGAAACACCATATATTTT; CDR3aa: CASSLQVLIGNTIYF; d_gene: NA; abundance: NA; j_gene: TRBJ1-3; v_gene: TRBV2
CDR3nt: TGTGCCAGCTCCCTGACTAGCGGGGGTACCAAATTCTACGAGCAGTACTTC; CDR3aa: CASSLTSGGTKFYEQYF; d_gene: TRBD2; abundance: NA; j_gene: TRBJ2-7; v_gene: TRBV18
CDR3nt: TGCGCCAGCAGCCGAGGTTTTAGCGGGGGATCCGATCAAGAGACCCAGTACTTC; CDR3aa: CASSRGFSGGSDQETQYF; d_gene: TRBD2; abundance: NA; j_gene: TRBJ2-5; v_gene: TRBV4-1
CDR3nt: TGCAGTGCTAGTCCTACAGGGATAGCCTACGAGCAGTACTTC; CDR3aa: CSASPTGIAYEQYF; d_gene: NA; abundance: NA; j_gene: TRBJ2-7; v_gene: TRBV20-1
CDR3nt: TGTGCCAGCTCACCGCTAGACAGGGATACTAATGAAAAACTGTTTTTT; CDR3aa: CASSPLDRDTNEKLFF; d_gene: TRBD1; abundance: few; j_gene: TRBJ1-4; v_gene: TRBV18
CDR3nt: TGTGCCTGGAACAGGGGGCTTATGGACACTGAAGCTTTCTTT; CDR3aa: CAWNRGLMDTEAFF; d_gene: TRBD1; abundance: NA; j_gene: TRBJ1-1; v_gene: TRBV30
CDR3nt: TGCGCCAGCAGCTTGCCTCGAGGGCAGGTGGTCGGGGAGCTGTTTTTT; CDR3aa: CASSLPRGQVVGELFF; d_gene: NA; abundance: NA; j_gene: TRBJ2-2; v_gene: TRBV5-1
CDR3nt: TGTGCCATCAGGGGAGAGAACACTGAAGCTTTCTTT; CDR3aa: CAIRGENTEAFF; d_gene: NA; abundance: once; j_gene: TRBJ1-1; v_gene: TRBV10-3
CDR3nt: TGCGCCAGCAGCCAGGAATGGGGCGGCAATCAGCCCCAGCATTTT; CDR3aa: CASSQEWGGNQPQHF; d_gene: NA; abundance: NA; j_gene: TRBJ1-5; v_gene: TRBV4-1
CDR3nt: TGTGCCATCGAGGGGACTAGCGGTTACGAGCAGTACTTC; CDR3aa: CAIEGTSGYEQYF; d_gene: TRBD2; abundance: NA; j_gene: TRBJ2-7; v_gene: TRBV10-3
CDR3nt: TGCGCCAGCAGCTTGGGGACAGTCTTTGGCTACACCTTC; CDR3aa: CASSLGTVFGYTF; d_gene: NA; abundance: NA; j_gene: TRBJ1-2; v_gene: TRBV5-1
CDR3nt: TGTGCCAGCTCACCTCAGGAGGGAGAGACCCAGTACTTC; CDR3aa: CASSPQEGETQYF; d_gene: NA; abundance: NA; j_gene: TRBJ2-5; v_gene: TRBV18
CDR3nt: TGTGCCAGCAGTGAACCGGCGGCTAGCTCTGGAAACACCATATATTTT; CDR3aa: CASSEPAASSGNTIYF; d_gene: NA; abundance: NA; j_gene: TRBJ1-3; v_gene: TRBV2
CDR3nt: TGTGCCATCAGTGATATGAGCGGGAGGAACACCGGGGAGCTGTTTTTT; CDR3aa: CAISDMSGRNTGELFF; d_gene: TRBD2; abundance: NA; j_gene: TRBJ2-2; v_gene: TRBV10-3
CDR3nt: TGCAGTGCCCAGTCGACCTACGAGCAGTACTTC; CDR3aa: CSAQSTYEQYF; d_gene: NA; abundance: NA; j_gene: TRBJ2-7; v_gene: TRBV20-1
CDR3nt: TGTGCCAGCAGGTGGACTAGCGGGACTAGCACAGATACGCAGTATTTT; CDR3aa: CASRWTSGTSTDTQYF; d_gene: TRBD2; abundance: NA; j_gene: TRBJ2-3; v_gene: TRBV6-6
CDR3nt: TGTGCCAGTAGGAGGGAGGGACAGGGGATGCAGCCCCAGCATTTT; CDR3aa: CASRREGQGMQPQHF; d_gene: TRBD1; abundance: NA; j_gene: TRBJ1-5; v_gene: TRBV19